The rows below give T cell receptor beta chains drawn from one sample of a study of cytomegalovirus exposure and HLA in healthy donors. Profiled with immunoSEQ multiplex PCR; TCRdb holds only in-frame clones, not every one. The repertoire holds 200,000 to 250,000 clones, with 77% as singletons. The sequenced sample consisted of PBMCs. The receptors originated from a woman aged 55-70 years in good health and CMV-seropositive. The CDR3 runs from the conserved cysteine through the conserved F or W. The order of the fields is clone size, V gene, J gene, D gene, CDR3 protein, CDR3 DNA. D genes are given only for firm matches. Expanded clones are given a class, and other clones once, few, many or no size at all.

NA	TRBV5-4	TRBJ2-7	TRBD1	CASSRDRGAYEQYF	TGTGCCAGCAGCCGCGACAGGGGCGCCTACGAGCAGTACTTC
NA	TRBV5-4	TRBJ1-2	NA	CASSLETGDGYTF	TGTGCCAGCAGCCTCGAGACAGGAGATGGCTACACCTTC
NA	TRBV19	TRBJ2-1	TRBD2	CASNKNSGSHNEQFF	TGTGCCAGTAATAAAAATAGCGGGAGCCACAATGAGCAGTTCTTC
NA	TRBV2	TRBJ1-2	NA	CASSERDSYGYTF	TGTGCCAGCAGTGAAAGAGACAGCTATGGCTACACCTTC
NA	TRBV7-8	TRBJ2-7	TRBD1	CASSGGTGAYEQYF	TGTGCCAGCAGCGGGGGGACAGGAGCCTACGAGCAGTACTTC
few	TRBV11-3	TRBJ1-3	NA	CASSLGGGAGNTIYF	TGTGCCAGCAGCCTCGGAGGCGGCGCCGGAAACACCATATATTTT
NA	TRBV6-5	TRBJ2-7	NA	CASSYPGRSSYEQYF	TGTGCCAGCAGTTACCCAGGCCGCAGCTCCTACGAGCAGTACTTC
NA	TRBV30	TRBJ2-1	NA	CAWSAQGNEQFF	TGTGCCTGGAGCGCCCAGGGCAATGAGCAGTTCTTC
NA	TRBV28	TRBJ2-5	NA	CASRRASYQETQYF	TGTGCCAGCCGCAGGGCCTCGTACCAAGAGACCCAGTACTTC
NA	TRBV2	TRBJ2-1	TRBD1	CASSLRQGSYNEQFF	TGTGCCAGCAGTCTCAGACAGGGATCCTACAATGAGCAGTTCTTC
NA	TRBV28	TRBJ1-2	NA	CASSLSRQVNYGYTF	TGTGCCAGCAGTTTATCGAGACAGGTTAACTATGGCTACACCTTC
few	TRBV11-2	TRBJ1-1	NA	CASSFRRRSEWGRSEAFF	TGTGCCAGCAGCTTCCGGAGGAGATCGGAATGGGGGAGGTCTGAAGCTTTCTTT
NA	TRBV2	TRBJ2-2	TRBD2	CASTVAGATGELFF	TGTGCCAGCACGGTAGCGGGGGCCACCGGGGAGCTGTTTTTT
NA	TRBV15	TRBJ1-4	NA	CATSRDKGLGEKLFF	TGTGCCACCAGCAGAGATAAGGGGTTGGGGGAAAAACTGTTTTTT
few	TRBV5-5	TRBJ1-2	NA	CASSGGLANYGYTF	TGTGCCAGCAGCGGAGGACTAGCTAACTATGGCTACACCTTC
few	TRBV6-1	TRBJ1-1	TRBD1	CASSDQQGLSEAFF	TGTGCCAGCAGTGATCAACAGGGGTTGTCGGAAGCTTTCTTT
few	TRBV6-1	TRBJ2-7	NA	CASSGNTGWGEQYF	TGTGCCAGCAGCGGAAATACAGGGTGGGGCGAGCAGTACTTC
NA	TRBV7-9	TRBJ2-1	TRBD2	CASTSPGLYGGNEQFF	TGTGCCAGCACCTCCCCGGGACTATATGGGGGTAATGAGCAGTTCTTC
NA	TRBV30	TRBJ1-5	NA	CAVGGGGNQPQHF	TGTGCCGTGGGGGGGGGAGGTAATCAGCCCCAGCATTTT
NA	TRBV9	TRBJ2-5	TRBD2	CASSVNWGGETQYF	TGTGCCAGCAGCGTTAACTGGGGAGGGGAGACCCAGTACTTC
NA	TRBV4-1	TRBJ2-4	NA	CASSPTGSGLAKNIQYF	TGCGCCAGCAGCCCGACGGGGAGCGGTCTAGCCAAAAACATTCAGTACTTC
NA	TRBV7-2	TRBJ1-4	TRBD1	CASSPRQGAGTNEKLFF	TGTGCCAGCAGCCCCCGACAGGGGGCTGGAACTAATGAAAAACTGTTTTTT
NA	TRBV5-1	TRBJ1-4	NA	CASSLGQPANEKLFF	TGCGCCAGCAGCCTAGGACAGCCGGCAAATGAAAAACTGTTTTTT
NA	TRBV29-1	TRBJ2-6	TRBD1	CSATTGANSGANVLTF	TGCAGCGCTACGACAGGGGCCAACTCTGGGGCCAACGTCCTGACTTTC
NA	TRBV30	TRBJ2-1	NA	CAWGPGDSRPQFF	TGTGCCTGGGGCCCGGGGGACAGTCGTCCGCAGTTCTTC
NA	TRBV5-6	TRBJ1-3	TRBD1	CASSGQGVYTIYF	TGTGCCAGCAGTGGACAGGGAGTATACACCATATATTTT
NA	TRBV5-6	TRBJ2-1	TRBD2	CASSLGRGDNEQFF	TGTGCCAGCAGCTTGGGCCGGGGGGACAATGAGCAGTTCTTC
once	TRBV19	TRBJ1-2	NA	CASSMTVNGYTF	TGTGCCAGTAGTATGACAGTGAATGGCTACACCTTC
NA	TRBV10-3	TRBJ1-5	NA	CAISATGQTGQPQHF	TGTGCCATCAGTGCCACCGGACAGACCGGTCAGCCCCAGCATTTT
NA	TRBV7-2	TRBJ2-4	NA	CASSPTGLAKNIQYF	TGTGCCAGCAGCCCAACAGGGCTAGCCAAAAACATTCAGTACTTC
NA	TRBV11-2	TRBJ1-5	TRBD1	CASRGQGDQPQHF	TGTGCCAGCAGGGGACAGGGTGATCAGCCCCAGCATTTT
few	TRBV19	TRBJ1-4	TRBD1	CASSILGTGSEKLFF	TGTGCCAGTAGTATCCTCGGGACAGGCTCCGAAAAACTGTTTTTT
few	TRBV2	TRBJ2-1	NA	CASSAQGQPNNEQFF	TGTGCCAGCAGTGCCCAAGGACAGCCTAACAATGAGCAGTTCTTC
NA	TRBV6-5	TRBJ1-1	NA	CATSWARNTEAFF	TGTGCCACCTCTTGGGCGAGGAACACTGAAGCTTTCTTT
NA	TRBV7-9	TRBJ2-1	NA	CASSLEGAGEQFF	TGTGCCAGCAGCTTAGAAGGGGCCGGTGAGCAGTTCTTC
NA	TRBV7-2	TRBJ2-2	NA	CASSLARGAPLLLAGELFF	TGTGCCAGCAGCTTAGCCCGGGGGGCTCCGCTTCTGCTCGCCGGGGAGCTGTTTTTT
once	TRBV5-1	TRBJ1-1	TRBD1	CASSLGDREAFF	TGCGCCAGCAGCTTGGGGGACAGGGAAGCTTTCTTT
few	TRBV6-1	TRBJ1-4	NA	CASKTQATEKLFF	TGTGCCAGCAAGACACAGGCTACGGAAAAACTGTTTTTT
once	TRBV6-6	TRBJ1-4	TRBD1	CASSFQGVEGEKLFF	TGTGCCAGCAGTTTCCAGGGGGTCGAGGGTGAAAAACTGTTTTTT
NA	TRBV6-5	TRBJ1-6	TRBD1	CASATGGAGIPLHF	TGTGCCAGCGCCACAGGGGGCGCGGGCATACCCCTCCACTTT
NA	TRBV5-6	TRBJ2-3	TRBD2	CASSGISGGRYTDTQYF	TGTGCCAGCAGCGGAATTAGCGGGGGCCGATACACAGATACGCAGTATTTT
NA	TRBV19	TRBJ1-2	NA	CASTRQTNYGYTF	TGTGCCAGTACGAGACAGACTAACTATGGCTACACCTTC
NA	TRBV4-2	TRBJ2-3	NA	CASSREEGTQYF	TGTGCCAGCAGCCGCGAGGAGGGTACGCAGTATTTT